Following are 25 T cell receptor beta chains from one sample sequenced in a study of T cells in localized non-small cell lung cancer (dated by TCRdb to between 2020 and 2021). The library was built by means of the immunoSEQ multiplex PCR assay. TCRdb stores this immuneACCESS table with in-frame sequences only. Part of the clones is absent; in the studies checked, under half of the shortfall reflects unresolved V genes, and no reason is known for the rest. For this sample there are around 140,000 clones; roughly 90% appear just once. Of the sample, over 1.5% is held by the ten largest clones. Source: peripheral blood, taken before any cancer treatment. The receptors here all came from a female donor over 55 with stage I lung adenocarcinoma.

The V gene is TRBV6-8, the J gene TRBJ2-4; D not certain. Germline CDR1 MNHGY, CDR2 SAAAGT. The CDR3 extends over 14 amino acids. The V and J ends lost 5 bases and 2 bases respectively, with 10 bases between them. CDR3 in DNA: TGTGCCAGCAGTCCCGCCTGGACCAAAAACATTCAGTACTTC. Its protein is CASSPAWTKNIQYF.

This clone is labeled large. The V and J genes are TRBV18 and TRBJ2-7, with TRBD1 matching 7 bases. With V trimmed by 3 bases and J by 3 bases, 5 bases remained unmatched. The V gene's germline CDR1 is KGHSH and CDR2 LQKENI. This CDR3 region has 14 residues. The CDR3 bases are TGTGCCAGCTCACCGCAAGGGACAGTCTACGAGCAGTACTTC. This gives the protein CASSPQGTVYEQYF. Supplemented by reference TRBV18 and TRBJ2-7, the full variable domain reads NAGVMQNPRHLVRRRGQEARLRCSPMKGHSHVYWYRQLPEEGLKFMVYLQKENIIDESGMPKERFSAEFPKEGPSILRIQQVVRGDSAAYFCASSPQGTVYEQYFGPGTRLTVT.

This clone was seen once. CDR3 region: CAIKQGVTNTEAFF. The CDR3 nucleotides are TGTGCCATTAAACAGGGTGTGACGAACACTGAAGCTTTCTTT. The chain carries TRBV6-5 and TRBJ1-1; D is possibly TRBD1 (6 bases). Trimming left V 10 bases short and J 1 base short, with 16 bases between. The CDR3 has 14 residues. Germline V lookup: CDR1 MNHEY, CDR2 SVGAGI.

This clone was observed once. This chain joins TRBV9 and TRBJ2-3; D gene ambiguous. V lost 4 bases and J lost 4, with 10 bases in between. The CDR3 has 13 amino acids. Germline-derived CDR1 and CDR2 are SGDLS and YYNGEE. CDR3 protein: CASSPSPADTQYF. The CDR3 coding sequence is TGTGCCAGCAGCCCATCCCCCGCAGATACGCAGTATTTT.

The chain couples TRBV6-1 to TRBJ2-2; 8 bases match TRBD1. This CDR3 is built from 15 residues. In germline, CDR1 is MNHNS, CDR2 SASEGT. Trimming at V came to 4 bases and at J to 7 bases, leaving 8 bases not matched to a gene. The CDR3: CASSAAAGGSGELFF. In DNA form, the CDR3 reads TGTGCCAGCAGTGCCGCGGCAGGGGGCAGCGGGGAGCTGTTTTTT.

This clone was seen more than once but under ten times. The chain recombines TRBV7-8 with TRBJ1-1; no clear D gene. V lost 11 bases and J lost 3, with 10 bases in between. Germline-derived CDR1 and CDR2 are SGHVS and FQNEAQ. The CDR3 runs 11 residues. DNA for the CDR3: TGTGCCGCGACGCGGGACACTGAAGCTTTCTTT. Its protein is CAATRDTEAFF.

The rearrangement uses TRBV25-1 and TRBJ2-3; unclear D gene. Germline V gene lookup returns CDR1 MGHDK and CDR2 SYGVNS. Trimming removed 1 base at V and 6 bases at J, with 8 bases between. There are 13 residues in the CDR3. In nucleotides, the CDR3 is TGTGCCAGCAGTGAATTTAGCAGGGATACGCAGTATTTT. It specifies CASSEFSRDTQYF.

The rearrangement links TRBV4-1 to TRBJ2-1; D call uncertain. Per the germline V gene, CDR1 is MGHRA and CDR2 is YSYEKL. The V end lost 1 base, the J end lost 7 bases, and 11 bases lay between the germline ends. CDR3 length: 14 amino acids. In nucleotides, the CDR3 is TGCGCCAGCAGCCAAGGGGGAATTAGGAATGAGCAGTTCTTC. Protein product: CASSQGGIRNEQFF.

The V call is TRBV28, the J call TRBJ1-4, with 8 nucleotides matching TRBD1. In germline, CDR1 is MDHEN, CDR2 SYDVKM. The CDR3 extends over 15 amino acids. The trim removed 6 bases at V and 7 bases at J, leaving 10 bases unmatched. The CDR3 loop reads CASSPQGVIGEKLFF. The CDR3 DNA sequence: TGTGCCAGCAGCCCACAGGGGGTAATAGGTGAAAAACTGTTTTTT.

This clone was detected a few times. At one end the junction does not follow the germline gene, possibly because of a read error. The J gene is TRBJ2-1, the V gene TRBV7-9, with 14 bases fitting TRBD2. This CDR3 has 17 residues. Germline V gene sequence: CDR1 SEHNR, CDR2 FQNEAQ (reference sequence). CDR3 sequence: CASGGTSGRLGYSEQFF. CDR3 nucleotide sequence: TGTGCCAGCGGGGGGACTAGCGGGAGATTGGGGTACAGTGAGCAGTTCTTC.

This rearrangement joins TRBV11-2 to TRBJ2-5, with D perhaps TRBD1 (8 bases). This CDR3 contains 19 residues. V was clipped by 3 bases and J by 7 bases, with 30 bases between them. Germline V lookup: CDR1 SGHAT, CDR2 FQNNGV. DNA for the CDR3: TGTGCCAGCAGCTTGGGTTTTGACAGGGGACGGGACTATCGAGGGACCCAGTACTTC. Protein sequence: CASSLGFDRGRDYRGTQYF.

This chain uses TRBV18 with TRBJ1-2; D perhaps matches TRBD1 (5 bases). Germline lookup yields CDR1 KGHSH and CDR2 LQKENI. The CDR3 is 16 amino acids. V dropped 6 bases and J dropped 8 bases, with 25 bases sitting between them. The CDR3 sequence is CASSLPGTTESGGYTF. The CDR3 nucleotides are TGTGCCAGCTCCCTACCCGGGACGACCGAGTCGGGCGGCTACACCTTC.

The V call is TRBV25-1, the J call TRBJ1-3; TRBD1 agrees at 7 bases. This CDR3 is 18 amino acids long. The germline V gene encodes CDR1 MGHDK and CDR2 SYGVNS. V shed 3 bases, J shed 0 bases, and the junction held 11 bases outside the gene matches. CDR3 residues: CASSESGRDRNSGNTIYF. In DNA form, the CDR3 reads TGTGCCAGCAGTGAGTCGGGCCGGGACAGAAACTCTGGAAACACCATATATTTT.

The chain joins TRBV5-1 to TRBJ2-1; 9 bases are shared with TRBD1. CDR3 length: 16 residues. CDR1 and CDR2 (germline): SGHRS, YFSETQ. With 4 bases clipped from V and 10 bases from J, the junction kept 15 bases outside the gene matches. The CDR3 protein is CASSGDRVSGPREQFF. DNA of the CDR3: TGCGCCAGCAGCGGGGACAGGGTATCGGGGCCTCGCGAGCAGTTCTTC.

CDR3 residues: CASSSSGYSYNEQFF. The CDR3 nucleotides read TGTGCCAGCAGTTCTTCAGGGTACTCCTACAATGAGCAGTTCTTC. The rearrangement links TRBV2 to TRBJ2-1; a weak D match, TRBD1 (5 bases). The V gene lost 5 bases and the J gene lost 0 bases, with 11 bases spanning the gap. CDR1 is SNHLY, CDR2 FYNNEI, per germline. The CDR3 has 15 residues. Full variable domain (outside the CDR3, taken from reference TRBV2 and TRBJ2-1): EPEVTQTPSHQVTQMGQEVILRCVPISNHLYFYWYRQILGQKVEFLVSFYNNEISEKSEIFDDQFSVERPDGSNFTLKIRSTKLEDSAMYFCASSSSGYSYNEQFFGPGTRLTVL.

The gene calls are TRBV18 and TRBJ2-7; 8 positions match TRBD1. With V trimmed by 3 bases and J by 0 bases, 4 bases remained unmatched. The CDR3 runs to 15 residues. The V gene's germline CDR1 is KGHSH and CDR2 LQKENI. The CDR3 spells CASSPVTGGSYEQYF. CDR3 bases: TGTGCCAGCTCACCGGTCACAGGGGGCTCCTACGAGCAGTACTTC.

The V call is TRBV6-6, the J call TRBJ2-5, with D tentatively TRBD2 (7 bases). V gave up 6 bases and J gave up 6 bases, with 20 bases separating them. CDR3 length: 15 residues. CDR1 MNHNY and CDR2 SVGAGI come from the germline V gene (reference sequence). The CDR3 DNA follows: TGTGCCAGCAGACCCCGGGGGGCGATGGGACAGACCCAGTACTTC. This sequence encodes CASRPRGAMGQTQYF.

The chain couples TRBV4-1 to TRBJ2-7; D is tentatively TRBD1 or TRBD2 (5 bases each). V lost 5 bases and J 7 bases, leaving 21 bases between the germline ends. The CDR3 length is 15 residues. Germline lookup yields CDR1 MGHRA and CDR2 YSYEKL. CDR3 in DNA: TGCGCCAGCAGCGCCCGGGACCTTTACTTGGAGGAGCAGTACTTC. Its translation: CASSARDLYLEEQYF.

V and J are TRBV19 and TRBJ2-1; perhaps TRBD2 as D (6 bases). V was shortened by 6 bases and J by 2 bases, with 14 bases between the two germline ends. This CDR3 region has 15 residues. From germline, CDR1 is LNHDA and CDR2 SQIVND (reference sequence). The CDR3 DNA is TGTGCCAGTAGCCTGTTTTGGGAGGCCTACAATGAGCAGTTCTTC. It encodes CASSLFWEAYNEQFF.

This clone was observed a handful of times. The chain uses TRBV27 and TRBJ1-1, with 8 bases matching TRBD1. V lost 8 bases and J lost 1; bases outside the gene matches: 6. The CDR3 covers 14 residues. Germline V gives CDR1 MNHEY, CDR2 SMNVEV (reference sequence). CDR3 loop: CASSGDRTNTEAFF. CDR3 coding DNA: TGTGCCAGCTCGGGGGACAGGACGAACACTGAAGCTTTCTTT.

CDR3 sequence: CASVSPGDYGYTF. The CDR3 DNA follows: TGTGCCAGTGTTTCGCCGGGGGACTATGGCTACACCTTC. The chain has TRBV19 and TRBJ1-2, with D perhaps TRBD1 (5 bases). The germline gives CDR1 LNHDA, CDR2 SQIVND (reference sequence). This CDR3 comprises 13 residues. V lost 8 bases to trimming and J lost 3 bases, with 13 bases between them.

The chain uses TRBV5-1 and TRBJ2-7, with a possible D match to TRBD2 (6 bases). Trimming left V 5 bases short and J 4 bases short, with 19 bases between. CDR1 SGHRS and CDR2 YFSETQ come from the germline V gene. The CDR3 extends over 15 amino acids. Here the CDR3 reads CASRKDGASEYEQYF. In nucleotides, the CDR3 is TGCGCCAGCAGAAAAGACGGGGCTAGCGAGTACGAGCAGTACTTC.

This clone was seen once. The chain recombines TRBV5-5 with TRBJ2-7; D is unresolved. The CDR3 contains 12 residues. Trimming took 4 bases from V and 7 from J, leaving 12 bases between them. Germline CDR1 SGHKS, CDR2 YYEKEE (reference sequence). For the CDR3, the DNA is TGTGCCAGCAGCCTCACCGGTGGGGAGCAGTACTTC. Translated, it gives CASSLTGGEQYF.

This clone was counted only a few times. The chain couples TRBV9 to TRBJ1-1; 9 bases agree with TRBD1. This CDR3 comprises 16 residues. Germline V gene lookup returns CDR1 SGDLS and CDR2 YYNGEE. After removal of 2 bases from V and 3 bases from J, the junction contained 8 bases not matched to a gene. CDR3 in amino acids: CASSVGTGRWDTEAFF. For the CDR3, the DNA is TGTGCCAGCAGCGTCGGGACAGGGCGGTGGGACACTGAAGCTTTCTTT.

This chain links TRBV5-1 with TRBJ2-2, with TRBD2 identical over 10 bases. This CDR3 comprises 15 residues. Losses at the gene ends were 0 bases for V and 6 bases for J; bases not matched to a gene: 2. The germline gives CDR1 SGHRS, CDR2 YFSETQ. The CDR3 protein is CASSLASGRSGELFF. In DNA form, the CDR3 reads TGCGCCAGCAGCTTGGCTAGCGGGAGATCCGGGGAGCTGTTTTTT.